This record looks at one TCR beta chain sequence and its context. One end of the junction is discordant with germline, which a read error may explain. Indicated time point: pre-sensitization, week 0. Treatment described: therapeutic diphenylcyclopropenone sensitization with weekly scalp DPC. Researchers sampled blood before each patch test went on. This sample is part of a study of human T cells and chemical hapten exposure. Study context: Investigators sensitized approximately 2 cm by approximately 2 cm of upper inner arm skin with 2% DPC. Readings were taken at 6 days from patch tests that had applied 0.01% DPC to the upper back. Patients, a majority of them female, were diagnosed with alopecia areata, totalis or universalis.

TCRdb itself ran the RACE reads through MiXCR, one entry per CDR3 protein. The sample records roughly 60,000 distinct CDR3 sequences, 6.5% to 8.5% being singletons. The CDR3 spans 14 residues. In germline, CDR1 is SQVTM, CDR2 ANQGSEA. The TCR comes from a woman aged 25 to 39 with alopecia areata. Some clones in this sample may be carry-over from other donors' samples. The V gene is TRBV29-1, the J gene TRBJ1-1; TRBD1 is a possible D gene (6 bases). The material sequenced was whole blood, taken in connection with sensitization to the hapten diphenylcyclopropenone (DPC). The CDR3 DNA reads as TGCGGCGTTGATAATCCTACAGGGCGCACTGAAGCTTTCTTT. Protein: CGVDNPTGRTEAFF.